Each of the 14 T cell receptor beta chains below was sequenced from the same sample in a study of CD8+ T cells in alopecia areata. Treatment reported: oral pan-JAK inhibitor, 5-10 mg twice daily. RNA was isolated and reverse transcribed to cDNA, the sequencing template. Clones were read by immunoSEQ multiplex PCR, and TCRdb kept only the in-frame ones, dropping some. The sample holds under 250,000 clones, more than 45% seen once. Source: CD4+ T cells sorted from blood, taken at week 4, from a patient treated with tofacitinib. Receptors originate from a human donor with alopecia areata.

This clone was counted a few times. V is TRBV6-6 and J is TRBJ2-2; D possibly corresponds to TRBD1 (6 bases). The CDR3 extends over 15 amino acids. Trimming took off 5 bases at V and 1 base at J, with 11 bases between the two ends. Germline loops: CDR1 MNHNY, CDR2 SVGAGI (reference sequence). The CDR3 is CASSAKTGNTGELFF. CDR3 coding DNA: TGTGCCAGCAGTGCTAAGACAGGGAACACCGGGGAGCTGTTTTTT.

The rearrangement links TRBV7-2 to TRBJ1-2; TRBD1 aligns across 7 bases. CDR1 SGHTA and CDR2 FQGNSA come from the germline V gene. The junction had 6 bases not matched to a gene; V was cut back by 4 bases and J by 4 bases. The CDR3 is 14 amino acids. DNA for the CDR3: TGTGCCAGCAGCTACCAGGGACAGACCTATGGCTACACCTTC. It codes for CASSYQGQTYGYTF. The full variable domain, with the rest looked up from reference TRBV7-2 and TRBJ1-2, is GAGVSQSPSNKVTEKGKDVELRCDPISGHTALYWYRQSLGQGLEFLIYFQGNSAPDKSGLPSDRFSAERTGGSVSTLTIQRTQQEDSAVYLCASSYQGQTYGYTFGSGTRLTVV.

This clone has a handful of counts. V usage is TRBV28 and J usage is TRBJ1-2; no clear D gene. The CDR3 length is 15 residues. The ends were cut back, 3 bases at V and 4 bases at J, with 15 bases in the middle. Germline V lookup: CDR1 MDHEN, CDR2 SYDVKM. This CDR3 is CASSFVGTDLYGYTF. The CDR3 region has the DNA TGTGCCAGCAGTTTTGTCGGCACAGACCTCTATGGCTACACCTTC.

The chain combines TRBV5-1 with TRBJ2-5; D remains ambiguous. There are 11 residues in the CDR3. CDR1 and CDR2 (germline): SGHRS, YFSETQ. Deletions cut 4 bases from V and 5 bases from J, with 6 bases between. CDR3 in DNA: TGCGCCAGCAGCGGATCGGAGACCCAGTACTTC. It yields the protein CASSGSETQYF.

V is TRBV29-1 and J is TRBJ1-2, with 11 bases lining up with TRBD1. V was clipped by 4 bases and J by 7 bases; unmatched bases: 2. The CDR3 spans 12 residues. Germline V CDR1 and CDR2: SQVTM, ANQGSEA. This CDR3 reads CSVAGTGGGYTF. CDR3 nucleotide sequence: TGCAGCGTTGCTGGGACAGGGGGTGGCTACACCTTC.

The J gene is TRBJ1-2, the V gene TRBV7-9, with D possibly TRBD1 on 6 matching bases. V lost 2 bases to trimming and J lost 7 bases, with 14 bases between them. The CDR3 contains 14 residues. Germline CDR1 is SEHNR and CDR2 is FQNEAQ (reference sequence). Here the CDR3 reads CASSLTRPQGGYTF. In nucleotides, the CDR3 is TGTGCCAGCAGCTTAACCCGTCCACAGGGTGGCTACACCTTC.

The chain combines TRBV5-1 with TRBJ2-7, with D uncertain. This CDR3 comprises 17 residues. Germline CDR1 SGHRS, CDR2 YFSETQ. Trimming shortened V by 2 bases and J by 1 base, and 19 bases separated the two germline ends. CDR3 nucleotides: TGCGCCAGCAGCTTAGTGGAGATCAGCAGAAAGTCCTACGAGCAGTACTTC. This encodes CASSLVEISRKSYEQYF. The variable domain in full, completed from reference TRBV5-1 and TRBJ2-7, reads KAGVTQTPRYLIKTRGQQVTLSCSPISGHRSVSWYQQTPGQGLQFLFEYFSETQRNKGNFPGRFSGRQFSNSRSEMNVSTLELGDSALYLCASSLVEISRKSYEQYFGPGTRLTVT.

The rearrangement links TRBV7-2 to TRBJ1-2; TRBD1 matches 7 bases. CDR3 length equals 14 residues. Trimming took 5 bases from V and 3 from J; bases not matched to a gene: 6. Germline CDR1 SGHTA, CDR2 FQGNSA. For the CDR3, the DNA is TGTGCCAGCAGCCAACGCACAGGGGACTATGGCTACACCTTC. This encodes CASSQRTGDYGYTF.

Worth noting for this clone: This same CDR3 is encoded by further DNA sequences in the sample. The rearrangement joins TRBV5-1 to TRBJ1-1, with unresolved D. The CDR3 totals 12 residues. V was shortened by 5 bases and J by 3 bases, with 8 bases between the two germline ends. CDR1 is SGHRS and CDR2 is YFSETQ in the germline V gene. CDR3 loop: CASRDRDTEAFF. The CDR3 coding sequence is TGCGCCAGCAGGGACCGGGACACTGAAGCTTTCTTT.

This clone has only a few counts. The V gene is TRBV7-2, the J gene TRBJ1-1; D remains ambiguous. Trimming stripped 1 base from V and 6 bases from J, with 6 bases between. Germline lookup yields CDR1 SGHTA and CDR2 FQGNSA. This CDR3 has 12 residues. CDR3 nucleotides: TGTGCCAGCAGCTTAGGTGTCCCTGAAGCTTTCTTT. Translated, it gives CASSLGVPEAFF. Using reference TRBV7-2 and TRBJ1-1 for the parts outside the CDR3, the full variable domain is GAGVSQSPSNKVTEKGKDVELRCDPISGHTALYWYRQSLGQGLEFLIYFQGNSAPDKSGLPSDRFSAERTGGSVSTLTIQRTQQEDSAVYLCASSLGVPEAFFGQGTRLTVV.

V and J are TRBV7-2 and TRBJ2-7; 12 bases map to TRBD2. There are 18 residues in the CDR3. CDR1 is SGHTA, CDR2 FQGNSA, per germline. Unmatched junction bases numbered 11, after V lost 5 bases and J lost 0 bases. The CDR3, as DNA: TGTGCCAGCAGCCCTAGACTAGCGGGGGCCTCACCCTCCTACGAGCAGTACTTC. Its protein product is CASSPRLAGASPSYEQYF.

This clone was picked up a small number of times. The rearrangement links TRBV19 to TRBJ1-1; no firm D call. V was shortened by 4 bases and J by 3 bases, with 12 bases between the two germline ends. CDR1 and CDR2 (germline): LNHDA, SQIVND (reference sequence). The CDR3 is 14 amino acids. This chain's CDR3 is CASSTPDGYTEAFF. The CDR3 bases are TGTGCCAGTAGTACCCCGGACGGATACACTGAAGCTTTCTTT.

V and J are TRBV5-5 and TRBJ2-3; D call uncertain. V was clipped by 0 bases and J by 6 bases, with 11 bases between them. The germline gives CDR1 SGHKS, CDR2 YYEKEE (reference sequence). The CDR3 is 14 amino acids. CDR3 in amino acids: CASSLEGLMDTQYF. The CDR3 region has the DNA TGTGCCAGCAGCTTGGAAGGCCTAATGGATACGCAGTATTTT.

The chain links TRBV10-3 to TRBJ2-1; TRBD2 might be the D (5 bases). V was cut by 10 bases and J by 6 bases, with 16 bases left in between. From germline, CDR1 is ENHRY and CDR2 SYGVKD. CDR3 length equals 13 residues. CDR3 in amino acids: CASEVAPRNEQFF. CDR3 DNA sequence: TGTGCCAGCGAGGTAGCGCCCCGCAATGAGCAGTTCTTC.